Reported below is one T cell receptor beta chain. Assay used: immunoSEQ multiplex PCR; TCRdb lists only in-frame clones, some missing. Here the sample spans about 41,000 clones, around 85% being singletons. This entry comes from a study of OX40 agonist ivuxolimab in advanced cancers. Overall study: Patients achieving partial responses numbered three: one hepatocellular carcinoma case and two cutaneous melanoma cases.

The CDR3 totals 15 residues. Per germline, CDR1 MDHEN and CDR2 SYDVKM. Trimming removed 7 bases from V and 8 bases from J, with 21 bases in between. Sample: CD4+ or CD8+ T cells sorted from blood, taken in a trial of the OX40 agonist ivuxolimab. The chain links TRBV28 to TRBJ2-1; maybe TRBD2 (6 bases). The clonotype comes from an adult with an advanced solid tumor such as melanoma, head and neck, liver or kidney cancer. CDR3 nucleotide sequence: TGTGCCAGCACCATCGGGAGTAGGGGTTTGTATGAGCAGTTCTTC. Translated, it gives CASTIGSRGLYEQFF.